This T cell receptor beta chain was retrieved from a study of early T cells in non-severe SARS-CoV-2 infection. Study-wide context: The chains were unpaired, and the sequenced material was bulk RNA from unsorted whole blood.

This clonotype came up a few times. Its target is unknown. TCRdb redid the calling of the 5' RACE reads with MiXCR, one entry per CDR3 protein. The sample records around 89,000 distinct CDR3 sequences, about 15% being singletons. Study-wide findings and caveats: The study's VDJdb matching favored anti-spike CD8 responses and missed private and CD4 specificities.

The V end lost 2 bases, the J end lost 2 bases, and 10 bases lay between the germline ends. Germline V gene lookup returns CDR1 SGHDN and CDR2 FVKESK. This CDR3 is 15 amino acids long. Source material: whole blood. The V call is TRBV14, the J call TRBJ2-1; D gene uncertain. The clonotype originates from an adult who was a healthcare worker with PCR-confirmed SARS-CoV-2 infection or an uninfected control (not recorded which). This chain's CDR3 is CASSQRGRAYNEQFF. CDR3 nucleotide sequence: TGTGCCAGCAGCCAACGCGGAAGAGCCTACAATGAGCAGTTCTTC.